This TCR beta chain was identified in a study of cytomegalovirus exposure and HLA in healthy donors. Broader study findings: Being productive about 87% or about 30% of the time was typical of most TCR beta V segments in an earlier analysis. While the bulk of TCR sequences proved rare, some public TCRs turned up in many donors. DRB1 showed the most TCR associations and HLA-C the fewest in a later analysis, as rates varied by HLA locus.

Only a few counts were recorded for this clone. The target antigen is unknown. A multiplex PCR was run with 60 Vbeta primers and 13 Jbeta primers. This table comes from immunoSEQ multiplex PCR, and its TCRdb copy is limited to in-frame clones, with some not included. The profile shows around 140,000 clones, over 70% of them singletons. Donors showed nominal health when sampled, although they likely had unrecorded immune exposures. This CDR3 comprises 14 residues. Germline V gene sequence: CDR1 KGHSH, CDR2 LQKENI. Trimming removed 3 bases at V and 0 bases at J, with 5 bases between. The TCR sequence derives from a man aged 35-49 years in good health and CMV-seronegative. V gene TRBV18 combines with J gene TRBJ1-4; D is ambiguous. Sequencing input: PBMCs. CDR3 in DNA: TGTGCCAGCTCACCCTCGGCAACTAATGAAAAACTGTTTTTT. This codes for CASSPSATNEKLFF.